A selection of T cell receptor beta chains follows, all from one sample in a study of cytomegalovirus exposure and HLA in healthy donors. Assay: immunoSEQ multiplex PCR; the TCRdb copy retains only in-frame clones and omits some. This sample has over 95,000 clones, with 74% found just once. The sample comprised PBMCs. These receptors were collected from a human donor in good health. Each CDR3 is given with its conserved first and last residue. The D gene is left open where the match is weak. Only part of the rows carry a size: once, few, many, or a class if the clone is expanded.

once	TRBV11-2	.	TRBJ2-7	CASSTGTGVSYEQYF	TGTGCCAGCAGCACCGGGACGGGGGTTTCCTACGAGCAGTACTTC
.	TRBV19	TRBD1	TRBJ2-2	CATRTPGQGLTGELFF	TGTGCCACCAGAACTCCGGGACAGGGACTCACCGGGGAGCTGTTTTTT
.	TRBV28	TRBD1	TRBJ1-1	CASLTGMRTAEAFF	TGTGCCAGCTTGACAGGGATGAGGACGGCTGAAGCTTTCTTT
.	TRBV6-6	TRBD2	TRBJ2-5	CASLASGSGGTQYF	TGTGCCAGTCTGGCTAGCGGGAGTGGTGGGACCCAGTACTTC
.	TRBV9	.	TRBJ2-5	CASSVEGEETQYF	TGTGCCAGCAGCGTAGAGGGGGAAGAGACCCAGTACTTC
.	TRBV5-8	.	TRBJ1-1	CASSYQLGQNTEAFF	TGTGCCAGCAGCTACCAACTGGGACAGAACACTGAAGCTTTCTTT
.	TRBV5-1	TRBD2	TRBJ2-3	CASTLAGEADTQYF	TGCGCCAGCACTCTAGCGGGAGAAGCAGATACGCAGTATTTT
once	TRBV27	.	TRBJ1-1	CASTSSGGVNTEAFF	TGTGCCAGCACGTCGTCGGGGGGGGTGAACACTGAAGCTTTCTTT
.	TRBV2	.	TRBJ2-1	CASRPLLAVRGNEQFF	TGTGCCAGCAGACCTCTCTTGGCCGTGAGGGGGAATGAGCAGTTCTTC
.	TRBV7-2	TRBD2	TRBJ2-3	CASSTRAGVRDTQYF	TGTGCCAGCAGCACCCGAGCGGGGGTGAGAGATACGCAGTATTTT
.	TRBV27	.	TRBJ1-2	CASRTSSGYGYTF	TGTGCCAGCAGGACGTCCTCGGGGTATGGCTACACCTTC
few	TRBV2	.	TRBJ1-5	CASREDSGNQPQHF	TGTGCCAGCAGAGAGGACAGTGGCAATCAGCCCCAGCATTTT
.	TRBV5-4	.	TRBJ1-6	CASSLLSAGRNSPLHF	TGTGCCAGCAGCTTGTTAAGTGCAGGGAGGAATTCACCCCTCCACTTT
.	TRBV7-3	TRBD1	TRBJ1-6	CASSLRAPQGTLLSSPLHF	TGTGCCAGCAGCTTAAGAGCTCCACAGGGGACCCTCTTATCCTCACCCCTCCACTTT
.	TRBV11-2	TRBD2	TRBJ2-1	CASSPFAGGNEQFF	TGTGCCAGCAGCCCGTTCGCGGGGGGCAATGAGCAGTTCTTC
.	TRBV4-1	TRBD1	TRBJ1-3	CASSQTSGGGGNTIYF	TGCGCCAGCAGCCAAACCTCAGGGGGCGGAGGAAACACCATATATTTT
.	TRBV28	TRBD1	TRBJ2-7	CASRRQGPSYEQYF	TGTGCCAGCAGACGACAGGGGCCGTCCTACGAGCAGTACTTC
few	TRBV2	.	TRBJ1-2	CASRGGGGYGYTF	TGTGCCAGCAGGGGCGGGGGTGGCTATGGCTACACCTTC
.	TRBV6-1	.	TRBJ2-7	CASSIGTSSYEQYF	TGTGCCAGCAGTATAGGGACAAGCTCCTACGAGCAGTACTTC
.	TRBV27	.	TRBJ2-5	CASSLSGLGRQETQYF	TGTGCCAGCAGTTTAAGCGGCCTAGGACGACAAGAGACCCAGTACTTC
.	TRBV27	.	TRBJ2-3	CASRPLDADTQYF	TGTGCCAGCAGACCCCTCGATGCGGATACGCAGTATTTT
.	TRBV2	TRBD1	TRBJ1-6	CASSAQGVQSPLHF	TGTGCCAGCAGTGCGCAGGGGGTACAATCACCCCTCCACTTT
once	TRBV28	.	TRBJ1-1	CASSKQVKAFF	TGTGCCAGCAGCAAACAAGTGAAAGCTTTCTTT
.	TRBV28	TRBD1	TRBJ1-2	CASSLADRGKGAIF	TGTGCCAGCAGCCTCGCGGACAGGGGGAAAGGCGCTATTTTC
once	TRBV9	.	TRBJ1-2	CASSVFLDRNYGYTF	TGTGCCAGCAGCGTTTTCCTGGACAGAAACTATGGCTACACCTTC
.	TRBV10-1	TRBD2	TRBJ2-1	CASSDSRLAGHNEQFF	TGCGCCAGCAGTGACTCGAGACTAGCGGGACACAATGAGCAGTTCTTC
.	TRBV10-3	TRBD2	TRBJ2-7	CAISEGLAGAYEQYF	TGTGCCATCAGTGAGGGGCTAGCGGGAGCCTACGAGCAGTACTTC
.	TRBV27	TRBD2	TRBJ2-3	CASSLRERDTQYF	TGTGCCAGCAGTTTGCGGGAGCGGGATACGCAGTATTTT
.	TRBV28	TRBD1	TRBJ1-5	CASSSSATRDRAKVHF	TGTGCCAGCAGCTCCTCGGCTACAAGAGACAGGGCGAAGGTACATTTT
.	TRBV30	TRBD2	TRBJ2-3	CAWSGRPGTSGDTQYF	TGTGCCTGGAGTGGTCGACCCGGGACTAGCGGAGATACGCAGTATTTT
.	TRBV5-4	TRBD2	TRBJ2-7	CASSLRAGAEEQYF	TGTGCCAGCAGCTTGAGAGCGGGAGCCGAAGAGCAGTACTTC
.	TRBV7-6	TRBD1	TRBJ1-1	CASSIGQGGNTEAFF	TGTGCCAGCAGCATCGGACAGGGGGGGAACACTGAAGCTTTCTTT
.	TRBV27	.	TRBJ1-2	CASSNPGSRYGYTF	TGTGCCAGCAGTAACCCAGGCAGTAGGTATGGCTACACCTTC
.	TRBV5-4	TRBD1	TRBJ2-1	CASSSSDRQNEQFF	TGTGCCAGCAGCTCCTCGGACAGGCAAAATGAGCAGTTCTTC
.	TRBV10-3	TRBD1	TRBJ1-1	CAISGRTGSNTEAFF	TGTGCCATCAGTGGTCGGACAGGGTCGAACACTGAAGCTTTCTTT
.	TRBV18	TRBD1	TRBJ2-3	CASSPPGTASTDTQYF	TGTGCCAGCTCACCACCCGGGACAGCTAGCACAGATACGCAGTATTTT
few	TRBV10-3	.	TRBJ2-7	CAIRQTEYSYEQYF	TGTGCCATCAGACAAACGGAGTATTCCTACGAGCAGTACTTC
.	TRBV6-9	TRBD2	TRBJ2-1	CANPIQNFSGCEQFF	TGTGCCAACCCAATACAGAACTTTAGCGGGTGTGAGCAGTTCTTC
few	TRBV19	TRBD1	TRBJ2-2	CASSDTGTVNTGELFF	TGTGCCAGTAGCGACACCGGGACAGTAAACACCGGGGAGCTGTTTTTT
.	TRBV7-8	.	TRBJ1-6	CASSLDQGTYSSYNSPLHF	TGTGCCAGCAGCTTAGACCAGGGGACCTACAGCTCCTATAATTCACCCCTCCACTTT
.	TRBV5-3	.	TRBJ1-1	CARMKAEAFF	TGTGCCAGAATGAAAGCAGAAGCTTTCTTT
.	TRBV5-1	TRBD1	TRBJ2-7	CASSVGGQGSYEQYF	TGCGCCAGCAGCGTAGGGGGACAGGGTTCCTACGAGCAGTACTTC
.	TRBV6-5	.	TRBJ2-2	CASSYFTGSGELFF	TGTGCCAGCAGTTACTTTACGGGGTCCGGGGAGCTGTTTTTT
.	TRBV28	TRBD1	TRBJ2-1	CASSSPGQGGGSYNEQFF	TGTGCCAGCAGTTCACCGGGACAGGGGGGAGGCTCCTACAATGAGCAGTTCTTC
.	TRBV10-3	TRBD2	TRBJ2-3	CAISLSGAGGDTQYF	TGTGCCATCAGCCTTAGCGGGGCCGGCGGAGATACGCAGTATTTT
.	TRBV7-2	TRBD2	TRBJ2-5	CASSAAGVGKTQYF	TGTGCCAGCAGCGCCGCGGGGGTCGGGAAGACCCAGTACTTC
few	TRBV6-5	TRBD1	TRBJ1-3	CASSWDSSGNTIYF	TGTGCCAGCAGCTGGGACAGCTCTGGAAACACCATATATTTT
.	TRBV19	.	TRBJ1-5	CASSIYSYSNQPQHF	TGTGCCAGTAGTATCTACAGTTATAGCAATCAGCCCCAGCATTTT
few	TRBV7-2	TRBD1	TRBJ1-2	CASSRGQVYGYTF	TGTGCCAGCAGCCGAGGACAGGTTTATGGCTACACCTTC
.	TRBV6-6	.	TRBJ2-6	CASSYRDSGANVLTF	TGTGCCAGCAGTTACCGAGACTCTGGGGCCAACGTCCTGACTTTC
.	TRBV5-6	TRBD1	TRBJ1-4	CASSLPGQGNEKLFF	TGTGCCAGCAGCTTGCCAGGACAGGGCAATGAAAAACTGTTTTTT
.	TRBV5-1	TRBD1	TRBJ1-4	CASSKTGVGEKLFF	TGCGCCAGCAGCAAGACAGGGGTAGGGGAAAAACTGTTTTTT
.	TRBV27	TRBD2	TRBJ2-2	CASSLLVAGGPGELFF	TGTGCCAGCAGTTTACTGGTAGCGGGAGGACCCGGGGAGCTGTTTTTT
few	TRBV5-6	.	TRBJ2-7	CASSSLGRREQYF	TGTGCCAGCAGCTCCCTTGGCAGGCGCGAGCAGTACTTC
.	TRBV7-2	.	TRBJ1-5	CASSHTPERQPQHF	TGTGCCAGCAGCCACACGCCAGAGCGTCAGCCCCAGCATTTT
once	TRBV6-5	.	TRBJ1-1	CATQEAVGSAFF	TGTGCCACCCAGGAGGCGGTGGGGTCGGCTTTCTTT
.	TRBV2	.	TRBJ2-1	CASHPTGEQFF	TGTGCCAGCCACCCGACGGGTGAGCAGTTCTTC
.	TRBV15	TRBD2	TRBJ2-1	CATRGLVKYNEQFF	TGTGCCACCAGAGGACTAGTCAAGTACAATGAGCAGTTCTTC
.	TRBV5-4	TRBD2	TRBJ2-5	CASSLGTSGVKETQYF	TGTGCCAGCAGCTTGGGAACTAGCGGAGTTAAAGAGACCCAGTACTTC